This T cell receptor beta chain is drawn from a study of long-term antiretroviral therapy in people with HIV. Samples were assayed with immunoSEQ v3.0 at survey level. The table came from immunoSEQ multiplex PCR; TCRdb's copy has only in-frame clones and leaves some out. The profile shows 25,000 to 35,000 clones, about 94% of them singletons. The CDR3 is made up of 14 amino acids. V lost 2 bases, J lost 3 bases, and 8 bases lay in between. Germline V lookup: CDR1 LNHDA, CDR2 SQIVND (reference sequence). The chain has TRBV19 and TRBJ1-5; D remains ambiguous. The sequencing here drew on unsorted PBMCs, taken just over 7.2 years after starting antiretroviral therapy. This sequence originates from a man aged 50-59 years with HIV. CDR3 residues: CASSINGDNQPQHF. For the CDR3, the DNA is TGTGCCAGTAGTATAAACGGGGACAATCAGCCCCAGCATTTT.